The T cell receptor (beta chain) described here comes from a study of radiotherapy plus CTLA-4 blockade in lung cancer. Sequenced by immunoSEQ multiplex PCR; TCRdb stores in-frame clones only, minus some. The sample yields roughly 130,000 clones, about 87% seen once. Ipilimumab-mediated CTLA-4 blockade plus focal radiation was given to patients having chemo-refractory metastatic non-small-cell lung cancer. Comments on this clone: The target antigen is unknown.

Study-wide findings and caveats: Radiotherapy plus ipilimumab was followed by expansion in blood of tumor-derived TCR clones. The authors reported that early blood T cell clone dynamics, with interferon-beta, best predicted response.

The clonotype originates from a human donor with non-small cell lung cancer that progressed on radiotherapy plus ipilimumab. This sample comprised peripheral blood, obtained from a patient treated with radiotherapy plus ipilimumab.

Here the CDR3 DNA reads TGTGCCAGCAGCGACGGGGGTGCCCCGGACGGGGAGCTGTTTTTT. This encodes CASSDGGAPDGELFF. The rearrangement uses TRBV6-6 and TRBJ2-2, with a possible D match to TRBD2 (6 bases). CDR1 is MNHNY and CDR2 is SVGAGI in the germline V gene (reference sequence). The CDR3 runs 15 residues. Between the trimmed V and J ends, which lost 6 bases and 7 bases, there was a span of 18 bases.